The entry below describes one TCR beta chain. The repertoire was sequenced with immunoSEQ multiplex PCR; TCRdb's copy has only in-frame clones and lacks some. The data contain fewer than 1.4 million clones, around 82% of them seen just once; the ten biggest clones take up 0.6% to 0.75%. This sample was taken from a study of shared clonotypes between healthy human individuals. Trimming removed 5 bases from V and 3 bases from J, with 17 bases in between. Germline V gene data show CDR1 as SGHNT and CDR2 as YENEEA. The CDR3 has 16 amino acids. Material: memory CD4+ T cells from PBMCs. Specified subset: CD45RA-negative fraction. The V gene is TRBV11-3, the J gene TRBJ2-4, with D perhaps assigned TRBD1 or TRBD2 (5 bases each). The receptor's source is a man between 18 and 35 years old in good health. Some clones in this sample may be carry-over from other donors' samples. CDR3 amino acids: CASSPGSELGKNIQYF. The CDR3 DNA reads TGTGCCAGCAGCCCAGGGAGCGAGCTTGGCAAAAACATTCAGTACTTC.